The rows below give T cell receptor beta chains drawn from one sample of a study of PD-L1 blockade in urothelial cancer. Sequenced by immunoSEQ multiplex PCR; TCRdb stores in-frame clones only, minus some. This repertoire shows 55,000 to 70,000 clones, about 82% found once; its top ten account for 2.5% to 3.5%. Sequencing used PBMCs, obtained around atezolizumab (anti-PD-L1) treatment. These receptors were taken from a man aged 50 or older with urothelial cancer. Each CDR3 is given with its conserved first and last residue. The D gene is left open where the match is weak. Only some rows state a clone size, as once, few, many or a class for expanded clones.

TRBV7-8	-	TRBJ1-1	-	CASSLFPGTNTEAFF	TGTGCCAGCAGCTTATTTCCAGGCACGAACACTGAAGCTTTCTTT
TRBV5-1	TRBD2	TRBJ2-5	-	CASSRGLAGGEETQYF	TGCGCCAGCAGCCGGGGACTAGCGGGAGGTGAAGAGACCCAGTACTTC
TRBV20-1	-	TRBJ1-1	-	CSAFRAEAFF	TGCAGTGCTTTTCGGGCTGAAGCTTTCTTT
TRBV5-6	-	TRBJ2-2	-	CASSPASTGELFF	TGTGCCAGCAGCCCGGCTAGCACCGGGGAGCTGTTTTTT
TRBV5-1	TRBD1	TRBJ2-2	-	CASSLNGQGNTGELFF	TGCGCCAGCAGCTTAAACGGACAGGGGAACACCGGGGAGCTGTTTTTT
TRBV5-1	-	TRBJ2-5	-	CASSVDTQETQYF	TGCGCCAGCAGCGTAGACACCCAAGAGACCCAGTACTTC
TRBV5-4	TRBD2	TRBJ2-5	-	CASSLDPGTKTQYF	TGTGCCAGCAGCTTGGATCCTGGGACTAAGACCCAGTACTTC
TRBV5-1	-	TRBJ2-5	-	CASSLVGEQETQYF	TGCGCCAGCAGCTTGGTTGGGGAGCAAGAGACCCAGTACTTC
TRBV2	TRBD2	TRBJ2-1	-	CAILERASGRSPEQFF	TGTGCCATCCTCGAAAGGGCTAGCGGGAGATCGCCTGAGCAGTTCTTC
TRBV5-1	TRBD1	TRBJ2-2	-	CASSLVPGQPTGELFF	TGCGCCAGCAGCTTGGTCCCGGGACAGCCCACCGGGGAGCTGTTTTTT
TRBV5-1	-	TRBJ1-1	-	CASSLGTNTEAFF	TGCGCCAGCAGCTTGGGTACTAACACTGAAGCTTTCTTT
TRBV27	-	TRBJ2-3	-	CASGRFPGPTQYF	TGTGCCAGCGGGAGATTTCCGGGTCCCACGCAGTATTTT
TRBV28	-	TRBJ1-5	-	CASSLWQGPGPQHF	TGTGCCAGCAGTTTGTGGCAGGGCCCAGGGCCCCAGCATTTT
TRBV7-2	TRBD1	TRBJ1-4	-	CASSHGQGSQEKLFF	TGTGCCAGCAGCCACGGACAGGGGAGTCAGGAAAAACTGTTTTTT
TRBV10-1	TRBD2	TRBJ2-7	few	CASSLAGGYEQYF	TGCGCCAGCAGTCTGGCGGGAGGTTACGAGCAGTACTTC
TRBV19	TRBD2	TRBJ2-3	-	CASSRALAGMLDTQYF	TGTGCCAGTAGTAGAGCGCTAGCGGGAATGCTGGATACGCAGTATTTT
TRBV28	TRBD1	TRBJ1-6	-	CASGQGVRAPLHF	TGTGCCAGCGGACAGGGTGTTAGGGCACCCCTCCACTTT
TRBV5-1	TRBD1	TRBJ2-1	-	CASSGDRENEQFF	TGCGCCAGCAGCGGAGACAGGGAAAATGAGCAGTTCTTC